A selection of T cell receptor beta chains follows, all from one sample in a study of T cells in Graves' hyperthyroidism and ophthalmopathy. TCRdb called the multiplex PCR reads again in MiXCR, with one record for every CDR3 protein. Found here are 500,000 to 550,000 distinct CDR3 sequences, 20% to 25% of them singletons; the top ten hold approximately 25%. The sequencing sample was made of blood. These receptor sequences come from a man younger than 35 with Graves' hyperthyroidism. Both conserved end residues are part of each CDR3. Each record gives: CDR3 length, clone size, V gene, J gene, D gene, CDR3 DNA, CDR3 protein. A D gene is named only where the DNA matches it firmly. Clone size appears in some rows only: once, few, many, or a class for an expanded clone.

>16|many|TRBV7-9|TRBJ2-3|TRBD1
TGTGCCAGCAGCTTGCTTCTGACAGGGTCCACAGATACGCAGTATTTT
CASSLLLTGSTDTQYF
>15|many|TRBV19|TRBJ2-7|.
TGTGCCAGTAGTATTATCGGGGGCGGAGTCTACGAGCAGTACTTC
CASSIIGGGVYEQYF
>13|.|TRBV6-1|TRBJ1-1|.
TGTGCCATCCGACAGGACTTGAACACTGAAGCTTTCTTT
CAIRQDLNTEAFF
>14|many|TRBV6-1|TRBJ1-6|.
TGTGCCAGCAGTGAGGCAGGGGAAAATTCACCCCTCCACTTT
CASSEAGENSPLHF
>14|many|TRBV5-1|TRBJ2-7|.
TGCGCCAGCAGCTTGGTGGGAGAAGCCTACGAGCAGTACTTC
CASSLVGEAYEQYF
>13|many|TRBV29-1|TRBJ2-7|.
TGCAGCGTCAAAGGGGCAGGGTTAAACGAGCAGTACTTC
CSVKGAGLNEQYF
>15|many|TRBV12-3/TRBV12-4|TRBJ2-4|.
TGTGCCAGCAGTTTTGGGCAGGGCCTTAGGGGCATTCAGTACTTC
CASSFGQGLRGIQYF
>13|few|TRBV18|TRBJ1-1|.
TGTGCCAGCTCACCGGGGCAGGGGTATGAAGCTTTCTTT
CASSPGQGYEAFF
>12|many|TRBV6-1|TRBJ2-7|.
TGTGCCAGCGGCGAAGGAAGAGTGGAGCAGTACTTC
CASGEGRVEQYF
>19|many|TRBV27|TRBJ1-3|.
TGTGCCAGCCTCTGCCGGGGGGTTCTTAGGATGGGCACTGGAAACACCATATATTTT
CASLCRGVLRMGTGNTIYF
>16|many|TRBV7-8|TRBJ1-1|TRBD1
TGTGCCAGCAGCTTGGGACAGGGAATCATGAACACTGAAGCTTTCTTT
CASSLGQGIMNTEAFF
>16|.|TRBV2|TRBJ1-5|.
TGTGCCAGCAGGGACGGGGAGGTGAGGTTGGGTCAGCCCCAGCATTTT
CASRDGEVRLGQPQHF
>16|few|TRBV20-1|TRBJ2-5|TRBD2
TGCAGTGCTCCCCACCTTAGACTAGCGGGGGGAGAGACCCAGTACTTC
CSAPHLRLAGGETQYF
>13|.|TRBV7-2|TRBJ2-4|TRBD2
TGTGCCACCGCACGGGGGGGCGGAAACATTCAGTACTTC
CATARGGGNIQYF
>15|.|TRBV6-2/TRBV6-3|TRBJ2-5|.
TGTGCCAGCAGTTACACAGGACGGAACCAAGAGACCCAGTACTTC
CASSYTGRNQETQYF
>15|many|TRBV25-1|TRBJ2-5|TRBD2
TGTGCCAGCAGTGAAGATGGGGGGGTCTCAAGGACCCAGTACTTC
CASSEDGGVSRTQYF
>16|.|TRBV6-1|TRBJ1-1|.
TGTGCCAGCAGTGCCCCGATGGACCCCGAACTCGGTGAAGCTTTCTTT
CASSAPMDPELGEAFF
>16|few|TRBV20-1|TRBJ2-5|TRBD1
TGCAGTGCTAGGGATCCGGGACAGGGGGCGACGGAGACCCAGTACTTC
CSARDPGQGATETQYF
>14|few|TRBV6-2/TRBV6-3|TRBJ2-7|TRBD1
TGTGCCAGCATTGGATGGACAGGGACCTACGAGCAGTACTTC
CASIGWTGTYEQYF
>18|many|TRBV7-6|TRBJ2-7|TRBD1
TGTGCCAGCAGCTTATCCTCCGTAGTGACAGGGAAGAATGACGAGCAGTACTTC
CASSLSSVVTGKNDEQYF
>15|many|TRBV12-3/TRBV12-4|TRBJ2-7|TRBD1
TGTGCCAGCAGTACCCGGGACAGGGGTCACTACGAGCAGTACTTC
CASSTRDRGHYEQYF
>16|many|TRBV15|TRBJ1-1|TRBD1
TGTGCCACCAGCAGACTCCCGACAGGGGAGAACACTGAAGCTTTCTTT
CATSRLPTGENTEAFF
>14|many|TRBV12-3/TRBV12-4|TRBJ2-5|TRBD1
TGTGCCAGCAGTTCCGGACAGGGAAGAGAGACCCAGTACTTC
CASSSGQGRETQYF
>16|many|TRBV7-8|TRBJ2-5|TRBD1
TGTGCCAGCAGCTCGTTAGACAGGGAAGGTTTGGAGACCCAGTACTTC
CASSSLDREGLETQYF